Sequencing of this T cell receptor beta chain was carried out in a study of T cells in Graves' hyperthyroidism and ophthalmopathy. CDR3 length: 16 residues. The germline CDR1 and CDR2 sequences are SGHAT and FQNNGV. With V trimmed by 7 bases and J by 2 bases, 6 bases remained unmatched. RNA transcripts provided the source from which TCR beta CDR3 regions were amplified. The HTBI primer set drove a first-round RT-PCR of the TCR CDR3. Via MiXCR, TCRdb re-called the multiplex PCR reads, giving one row per CDR3 protein. Of roughly 720,000 distinct CDR3 sequences in the sample, approximately 15% were seen once.

This chain connects TRBV11-2 to TRBJ2-2, with 11 bases matching TRBD2. This TCR came from a man aged 50 or older with Graves' hyperthyroidism. Sequenced sample: blood. Here the CDR3 reads CASNTGLAGNTGELFF. The CDR3 DNA follows: TGTGCCAGCAACACCGGACTAGCGGGCAACACCGGGGAGCTGTTTTTT.